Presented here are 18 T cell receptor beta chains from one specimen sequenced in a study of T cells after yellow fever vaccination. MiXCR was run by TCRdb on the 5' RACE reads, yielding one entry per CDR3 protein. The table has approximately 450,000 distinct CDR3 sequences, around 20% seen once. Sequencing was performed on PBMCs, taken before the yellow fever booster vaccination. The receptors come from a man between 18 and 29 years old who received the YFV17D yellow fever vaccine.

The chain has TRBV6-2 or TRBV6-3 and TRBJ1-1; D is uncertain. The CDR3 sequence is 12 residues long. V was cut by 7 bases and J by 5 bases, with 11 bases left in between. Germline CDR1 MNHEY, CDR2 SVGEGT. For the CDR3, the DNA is TGTGCCAGCACTCAGTTAAATACTGAAGCTTTCTTT. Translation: CASTQLNTEAFF.

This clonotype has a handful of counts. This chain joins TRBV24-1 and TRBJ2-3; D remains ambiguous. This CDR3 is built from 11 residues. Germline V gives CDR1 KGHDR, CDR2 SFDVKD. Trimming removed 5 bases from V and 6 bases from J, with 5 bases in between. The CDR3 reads CATSVTDTQYF. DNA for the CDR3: TGTGCCACCAGTGTGACGGATACGCAGTATTTT.

CDR3 DNA: TGCAGTGCGGTGGACTCGGGGGGAGCCTACGAGCAGTACTTC. Protein sequence: CSAVDSGGAYEQYF. The rearrangement links TRBV20-1 to TRBJ2-7, with 7 bases lining up with TRBD2. Germline V gene data show CDR1 as DFQATT and CDR2 as SNEGSKA (reference sequence). The V and J ends lost 6 bases and 2 bases, in that order; junction bases with no gene match: 10. This CDR3 contains 14 residues.

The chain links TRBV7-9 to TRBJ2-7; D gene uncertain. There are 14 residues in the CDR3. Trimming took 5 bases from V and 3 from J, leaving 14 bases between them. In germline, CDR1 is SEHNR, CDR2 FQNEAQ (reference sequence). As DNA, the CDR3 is TGTGCCAGCAGCCCCGTCGACACTTTCTACGAGCAGTACGTC. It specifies CASSPVDTFYEQYV.

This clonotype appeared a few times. The DNA of the CDR3 is TGTGCCAGCAGCTGGGGCCCTAACCAGCGAGACGAGCAGTACGTC. It codes for CASSWGPNQRDEQYV. V and J are TRBV6-5 and TRBJ2-7, with D perhaps matching TRBD1 (5 bases). The germline CDR1 and CDR2 sequences are MNHEY and SVGAGI. This CDR3 spans 15 amino acids. The V and J ends lost 6 bases and 5 bases respectively, with 20 bases between them.

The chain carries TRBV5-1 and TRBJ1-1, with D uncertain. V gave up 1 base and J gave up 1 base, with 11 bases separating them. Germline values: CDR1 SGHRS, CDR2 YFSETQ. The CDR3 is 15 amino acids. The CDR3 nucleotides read TGCGCCAGCAGCTTGCTCCGGATTGGGAACACTGAAGCTTTCTTT. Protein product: CASSLLRIGNTEAFF.

CDR3 sequence (DNA): TGTGCCAGCAGCTTAGGGACAGGGAATGCCGAGCAGTTCTTC. This translates into CASSLGTGNAEQFF. This chain links TRBV11-2 with TRBJ2-1; 8 bases line up with TRBD1. The germline CDR1 and CDR2 sequences are SGHAT and FQNNGV. The length of the CDR3 is 14 residues. J lost 10 bases, V lost 1 base, and 6 bases had no gene match.

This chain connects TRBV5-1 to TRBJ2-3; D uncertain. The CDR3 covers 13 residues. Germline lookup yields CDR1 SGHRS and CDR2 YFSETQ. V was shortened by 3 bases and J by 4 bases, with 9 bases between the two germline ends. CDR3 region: CASSSTPADTQYF. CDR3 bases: TGCGCCAGCAGCTCAACCCCGGCAGATACGCAGTATTTT.

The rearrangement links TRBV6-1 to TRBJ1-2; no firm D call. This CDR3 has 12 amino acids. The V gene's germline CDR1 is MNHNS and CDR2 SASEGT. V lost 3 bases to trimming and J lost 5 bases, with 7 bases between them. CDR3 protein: CASSDRPYGYTF. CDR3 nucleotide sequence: TGTGCCAGCAGTGACAGGCCTTATGGCTACACCTTC.

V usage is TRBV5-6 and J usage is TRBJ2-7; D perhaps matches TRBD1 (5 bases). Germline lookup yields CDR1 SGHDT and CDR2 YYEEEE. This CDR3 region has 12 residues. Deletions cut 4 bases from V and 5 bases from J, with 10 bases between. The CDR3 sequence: CASSPGYHEQYF. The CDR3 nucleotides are TGTGCCAGCAGCCCAGGGTACCACGAGCAGTACTTC.

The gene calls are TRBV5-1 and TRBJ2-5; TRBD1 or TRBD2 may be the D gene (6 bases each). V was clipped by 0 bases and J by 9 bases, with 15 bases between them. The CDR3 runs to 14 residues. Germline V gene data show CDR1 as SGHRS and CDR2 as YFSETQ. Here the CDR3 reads CASSLVAAPGAQYF. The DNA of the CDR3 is TGCGCCAGCAGCTTGGTAGCGGCCCCAGGGGCCCAGTACTTC.

The CDR3 loop is CASRSIGEKLFF. The CDR3 DNA reads as TGTGCCAGCCGATCAATTGGGGAAAAACTGTTTTTT. V gene TRBV7-9 combines with J gene TRBJ1-4; D not certain. CDR3 size: 12 residues. Trimming shortened V by 8 bases and J by 8 bases, and 12 bases separated the two germline ends. Germline V gene sequence: CDR1 SEHNR, CDR2 FQNEAQ (reference sequence).

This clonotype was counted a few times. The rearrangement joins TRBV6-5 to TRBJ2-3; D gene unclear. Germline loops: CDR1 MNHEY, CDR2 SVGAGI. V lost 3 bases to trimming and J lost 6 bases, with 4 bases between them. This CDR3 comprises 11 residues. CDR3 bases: TGTGCCAGCAGTTATTTCGATACGCAGTATTTT. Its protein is CASSYFDTQYF.

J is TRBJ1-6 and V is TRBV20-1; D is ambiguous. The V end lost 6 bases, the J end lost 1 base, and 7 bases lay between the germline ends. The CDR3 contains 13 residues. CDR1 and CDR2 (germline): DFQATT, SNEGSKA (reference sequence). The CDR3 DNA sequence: TGCAGTGCGAGGATGTCCTATAATTCACCCCTCCACTTT. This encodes CSARMSYNSPLHF.

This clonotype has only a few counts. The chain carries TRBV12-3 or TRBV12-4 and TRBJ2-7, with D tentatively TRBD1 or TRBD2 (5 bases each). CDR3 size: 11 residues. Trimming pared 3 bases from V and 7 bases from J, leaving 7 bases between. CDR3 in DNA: TGTGCCAGCAGTTTGGGGGTGGAGCAGTACTTC. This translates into CASSLGVEQYF.

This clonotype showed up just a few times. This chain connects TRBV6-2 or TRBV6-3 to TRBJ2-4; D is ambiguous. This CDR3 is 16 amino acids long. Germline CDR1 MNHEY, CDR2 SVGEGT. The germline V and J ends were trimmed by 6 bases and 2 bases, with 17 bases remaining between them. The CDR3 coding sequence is TGTGCCAGCAGCCTATCCTCTTTAGCACCCAAAAACATTCAGTACTTC. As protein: CASSLSSLAPKNIQYF.

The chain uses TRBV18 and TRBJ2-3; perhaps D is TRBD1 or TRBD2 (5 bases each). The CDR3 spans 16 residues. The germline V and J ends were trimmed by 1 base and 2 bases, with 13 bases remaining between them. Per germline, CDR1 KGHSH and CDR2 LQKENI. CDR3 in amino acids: CASSPLAGTATDTQYF. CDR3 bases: TGTGCCAGCTCACCACTAGCCGGGACCGCCACAGATACGCAGTATTTT.

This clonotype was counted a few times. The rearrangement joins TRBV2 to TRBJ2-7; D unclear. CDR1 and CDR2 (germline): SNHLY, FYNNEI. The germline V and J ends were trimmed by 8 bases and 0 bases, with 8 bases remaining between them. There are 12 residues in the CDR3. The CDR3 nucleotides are TGTGCCAGCCGAGAAGGCTCCTACGAGCAGTACGTC. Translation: CASREGSYEQYV.